This T cell receptor (beta chain) was captured by sequencing in a study of blood T cell repertoires in COVID-19. Study-wide background: The cDNA or gDNA used as material had been derived from T cells, B-cell-depleted T cells, or PBMCs.

Using immunoSEQ multiplex PCR, the repertoire was profiled, and TCRdb retains in-frame clones only, with some absent. The repertoire includes 100,000 to 150,000 clones, approximately 89% of them detected once, and over 10% sits in the top ten. CDR1 SNHLY and CDR2 FYNNEI come from the germline V gene. The CDR3 is 13 residues long. The V gene end was trimmed by 9 bases and the J gene end by 0 bases; junction bases not matched to a gene: 3. The sequence came from a woman in her seventies with COVID-19, enrolled during active disease. The chain links TRBV2 to TRBJ1-2, with 8 bases identical to TRBD1. Sequenced input: peripheral blood. Here the CDR3 DNA reads TGTGCCAGTGGGGACAGGACTAACTATGGCTACACCTTC. It is translated as CASGDRTNYGYTF.